Ten or more counts support the clone carrying this T cell receptor (beta chain). The data derive from a study of molecular identifiers for immune sequencing clone quantification. This CDR3 region has 18 residues. Trimming pared 0 bases from V and 6 bases from J, leaving 21 bases between. CDR1 and CDR2 (germline): SEHNR, FQNEAQ (reference sequence). TCRdb used MiXCR to reprocess the PCR reads, holding one entry per CDR3 protein. The data hold some 100,000 distinct CDR3 sequences, with about 20% observed a single time. The origin of this receptor is a human donor in good health. Some libraries in this study had Jurkat cell RNA spiked in. The genes are TRBV7-9 and TRBJ2-4; no firm D call. The sample was naive CD8+ T cells from blood, with Jurkat cell RNA spiked in. Subset defined: FACS-sorted CD8+CD4-CCR7+CD45RA+ naive T cells. The CDR3 DNA reads TGTGCCAGCAGCTTAGCGTGGGGTGAGATAGGGTCAATAAACATTCAGTACTTC. The encoded protein is CASSLAWGEIGSINIQYF.